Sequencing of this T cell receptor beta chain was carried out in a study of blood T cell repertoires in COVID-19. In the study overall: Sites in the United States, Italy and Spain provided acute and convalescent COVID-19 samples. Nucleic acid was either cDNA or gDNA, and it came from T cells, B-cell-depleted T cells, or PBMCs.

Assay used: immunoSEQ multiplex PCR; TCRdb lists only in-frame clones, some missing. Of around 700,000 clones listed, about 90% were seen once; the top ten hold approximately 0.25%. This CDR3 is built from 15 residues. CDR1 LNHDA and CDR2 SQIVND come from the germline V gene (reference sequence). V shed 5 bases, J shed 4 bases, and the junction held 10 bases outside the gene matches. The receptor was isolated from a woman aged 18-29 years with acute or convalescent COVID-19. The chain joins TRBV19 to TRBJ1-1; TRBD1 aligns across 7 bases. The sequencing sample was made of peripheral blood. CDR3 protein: CASSVTGVLGTEAFF. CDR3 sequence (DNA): TGTGCCAGTAGTGTCACAGGGGTTTTGGGCACTGAAGCTTTCTTT.